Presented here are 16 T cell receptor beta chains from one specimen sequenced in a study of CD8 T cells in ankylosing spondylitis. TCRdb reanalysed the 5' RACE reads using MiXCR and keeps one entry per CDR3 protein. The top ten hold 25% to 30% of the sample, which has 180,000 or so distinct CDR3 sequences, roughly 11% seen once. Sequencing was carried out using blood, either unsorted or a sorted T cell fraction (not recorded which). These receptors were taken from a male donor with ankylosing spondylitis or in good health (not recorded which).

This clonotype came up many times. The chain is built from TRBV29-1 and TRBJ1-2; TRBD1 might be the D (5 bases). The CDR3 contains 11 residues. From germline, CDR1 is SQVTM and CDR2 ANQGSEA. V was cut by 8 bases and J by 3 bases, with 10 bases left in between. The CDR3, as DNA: TGCAGCACCAGGGATGACTATGGCTACACCTTC. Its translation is CSTRDDYGYTF.

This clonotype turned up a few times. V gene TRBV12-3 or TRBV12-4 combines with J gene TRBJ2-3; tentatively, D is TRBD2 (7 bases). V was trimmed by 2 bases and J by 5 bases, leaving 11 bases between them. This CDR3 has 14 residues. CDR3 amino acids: CASSLRGGGDTQYF. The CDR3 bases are TGTGCCAGCAGTTTAAGGGGGGGCGGAGATACGCAGTATTTT.

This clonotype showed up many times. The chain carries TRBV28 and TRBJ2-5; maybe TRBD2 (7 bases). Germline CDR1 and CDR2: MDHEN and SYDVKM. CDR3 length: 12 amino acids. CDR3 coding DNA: TGTGCGATCCGGCGGGGGCCGGAGACCCAGTACTTC. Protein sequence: CAIRRGPETQYF. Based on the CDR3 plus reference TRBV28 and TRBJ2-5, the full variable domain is DVKVTQSSRYLVKRTGEKVFLECVQDMDHENMFWYRQDPGLGLRLIYFSYDVKMKEKGDIPEGYSVSREKKERFSLILESASTNQTSMYLCAIRRGPETQYFGPGTRLLVL.

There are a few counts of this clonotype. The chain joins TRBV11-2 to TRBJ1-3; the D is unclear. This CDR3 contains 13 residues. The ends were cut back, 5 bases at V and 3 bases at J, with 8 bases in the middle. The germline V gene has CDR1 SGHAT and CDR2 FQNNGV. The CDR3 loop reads CASSASNGNTIYF. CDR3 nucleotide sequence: TGTGCCAGCAGCGCATCAAATGGAAACACCATATATTTT.

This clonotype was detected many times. This CDR3 is CAISVGGQRNTEAFF. The CDR3 DNA follows: TGTGCCATCAGTGTAGGGGGACAGAGGAACACTGAAGCTTTCTTT. This chain connects TRBV10-3 to TRBJ1-1, with 7 bases identical to TRBD1. Trimming at V came to 4 bases and at J to 1 base, leaving 6 bases not matched to a gene. This CDR3 is 15 amino acids long. Germline V gives CDR1 ENHRY, CDR2 SYGVKD.

In nucleotides, the CDR3 is TGCAGTGCTAGAAGGTTGGGGGGGGCCGATACGCAGTATTTT. It encodes CSARRLGGADTQYF. The chain carries TRBV20-1 and TRBJ2-3; possible D gene TRBD2, 7 bases. Trimming left V 2 bases short and J 6 bases short, with 15 bases between. CDR3 length: 14 residues. The germline CDR1 and CDR2 sequences are DFQATT and SNEGSKA (reference sequence).

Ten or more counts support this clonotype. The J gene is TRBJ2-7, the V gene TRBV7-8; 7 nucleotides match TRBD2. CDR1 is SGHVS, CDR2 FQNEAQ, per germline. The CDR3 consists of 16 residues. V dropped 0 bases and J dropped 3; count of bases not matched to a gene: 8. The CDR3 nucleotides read TGTGCCAGCAGCTTAGCGCGGGGGAAAGATAACTACGAGCAGTACTTC. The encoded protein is CASSLARGKDNYEQYF.

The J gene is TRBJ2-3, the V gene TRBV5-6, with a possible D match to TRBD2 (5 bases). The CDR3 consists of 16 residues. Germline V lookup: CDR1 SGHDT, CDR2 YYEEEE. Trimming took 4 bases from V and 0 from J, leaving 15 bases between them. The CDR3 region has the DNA TGTGCCAGCAGCCCCGCCCCGGGAAGAAGCACAGATACGCAGTATTTT. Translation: CASSPAPGRSTDTQYF.

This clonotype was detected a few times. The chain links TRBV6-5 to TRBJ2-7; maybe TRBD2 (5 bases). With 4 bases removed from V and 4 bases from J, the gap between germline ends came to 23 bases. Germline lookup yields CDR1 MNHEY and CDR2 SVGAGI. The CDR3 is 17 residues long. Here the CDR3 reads CASSFEDPEDGVYEQYF. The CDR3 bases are TGTGCCAGCAGTTTTGAGGACCCGGAGGATGGGGTATACGAGCAGTACTTC.

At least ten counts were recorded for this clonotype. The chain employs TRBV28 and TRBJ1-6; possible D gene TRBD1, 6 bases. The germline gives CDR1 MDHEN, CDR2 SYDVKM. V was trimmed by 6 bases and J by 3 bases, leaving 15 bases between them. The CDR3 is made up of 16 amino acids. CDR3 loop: CASRYKTGYYNSPLHF. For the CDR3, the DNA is TGTGCCAGCAGGTATAAGACAGGCTACTATAATTCACCCCTCCACTTT.

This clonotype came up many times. In DNA form, the CDR3 reads TGTGCCAGCAGCCAAGGAAGACGCTACGAGCAGTACTTC. It codes for CASSQGRRYEQYF. J is TRBJ2-7 and V is TRBV3-1, with D unresolved. Per germline, CDR1 LGHDT and CDR2 YNNKEL (reference sequence). V was pared by 1 base and J by 3 bases, with 7 bases between. This CDR3 comprises 13 residues.

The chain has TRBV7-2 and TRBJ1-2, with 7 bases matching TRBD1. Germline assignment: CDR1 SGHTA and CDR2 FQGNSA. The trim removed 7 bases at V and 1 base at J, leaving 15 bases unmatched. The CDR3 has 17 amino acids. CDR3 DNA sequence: TGTGCCAGCATCCTAAAGTCGGGACAGACATTTAACTATGGCTACACCTTC. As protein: CASILKSGQTFNYGYTF. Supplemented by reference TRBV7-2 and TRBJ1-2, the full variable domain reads GAGVSQSPSNKVTEKGKDVELRCDPISGHTALYWYRQSLGQGLEFLIYFQGNSAPDKSGLPSDRFSAERTGGSVSTLTIQRTQQEDSAVYLCASILKSGQTFNYGYTFGSGTRLTVV.

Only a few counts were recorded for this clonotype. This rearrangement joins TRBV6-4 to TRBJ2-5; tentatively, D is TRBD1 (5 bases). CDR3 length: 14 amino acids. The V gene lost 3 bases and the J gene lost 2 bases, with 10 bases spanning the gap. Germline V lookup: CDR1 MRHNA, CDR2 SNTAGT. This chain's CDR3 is CASSEVRQQETQYF. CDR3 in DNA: TGTGCCAGCAGTGAAGTACGACAGCAAGAGACCCAGTACTTC.

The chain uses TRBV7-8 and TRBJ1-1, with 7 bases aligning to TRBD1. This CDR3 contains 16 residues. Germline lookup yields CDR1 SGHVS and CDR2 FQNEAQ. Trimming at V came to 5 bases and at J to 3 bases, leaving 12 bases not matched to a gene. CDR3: CASSPQIQGQDTEAFF. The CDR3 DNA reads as TGTGCCAGCAGCCCACAAATACAGGGGCAGGACACTGAAGCTTTCTTT.

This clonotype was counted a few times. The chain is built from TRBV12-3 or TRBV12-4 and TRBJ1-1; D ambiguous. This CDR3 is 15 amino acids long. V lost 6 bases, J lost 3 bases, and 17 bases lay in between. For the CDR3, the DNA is TGTGCCAGCAGCCTCAGGAGCCCTGGGGACACTGAAGCTTTCTTT. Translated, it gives CASSLRSPGDTEAFF.

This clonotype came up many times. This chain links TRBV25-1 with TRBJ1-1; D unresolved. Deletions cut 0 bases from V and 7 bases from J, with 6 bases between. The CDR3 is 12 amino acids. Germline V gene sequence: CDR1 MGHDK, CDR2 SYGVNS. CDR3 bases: TGTGCCAGCAGTGAATATGTCGGTGAAGCTTTCTTT. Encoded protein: CASSEYVGEAFF.